This T cell receptor beta chain was identified during a study of blood T cell repertoires in COVID-19. As for the study in general: Researchers got acute and convalescent COVID-19 samples from the United States, Italy and Spain. Sources were T cells, B-cell-depleted T cells, or PBMCs; the material itself was cDNA or gDNA.

Looked up from germline, CDR1 is LGHNA and CDR2 is YNFKEQ. V was shortened by 0 bases and J by 4 bases, with 15 bases between the two germline ends. The CDR3 covers 16 residues. Per the original data handling: Estimation of nucleated cell counts was performed using reference gene primer amplification. Data came from immunoSEQ multiplex PCR; TCRdb stores just in-frame clones and leaves some out. The D gene and trimming were derived from the DNA, and the V and J assignments and clone size from that table. The sample records approximately 200,000 clones, 90% to 95% being singletons. Material: peripheral blood. The chain is built from TRBV4-2 and TRBJ1-2; D may be TRBD1 (6 bases). This TCR came from a man between 25 and 39 years old with COVID-19, enrolled during active disease. The CDR3 here is CASSQEGQGIPYGYTF. The CDR3 DNA follows: TGTGCCAGCAGCCAAGAGGGGCAGGGGATCCCCTATGGCTACACCTTC.